These 24 T cell receptor beta chains share one sample of origin, sequenced in a study of CD8+ T cells in alopecia areata. Documented treatment: oral pan-JAK inhibitor, 5-10 mg twice daily. Following RNA extraction, reverse transcription yielded cDNA that acted as the sequencing template. Libraries were prepared by immunoSEQ multiplex PCR; TCRdb keeps only in-frame clonotypes and omits some of them. The repertoire holds 75,000 to 85,000 clones, with approximately 66% as singletons. Sample: CD8+ T cells sorted from blood, taken at week 24, from a patient treated with tofacitinib. All receptors derive from a human donor with alopecia areata.

The V and J genes are TRBV5-1 and TRBJ2-1; TRBD2 aligns across 12 bases. The CDR3 consists of 16 residues. V trimming: 3 bases; J trimming: 5 bases; junction bases outside the gene matches: 6. CDR1 is SGHRS, CDR2 YFSETQ, per germline. The CDR3 region is CASSSGLAGINNEQFF. The CDR3 region has the DNA TGCGCCAGCAGCTCCGGACTAGCGGGGATAAACAATGAGCAGTTCTTC.

V gene TRBV4-3 combines with J gene TRBJ2-7; no reliable D call. The CDR3 is 13 residues long. Trimming stripped 0 bases from V and 4 bases from J, with 7 bases between. CDR1 is LGHNA, CDR2 YSLEER, per germline. CDR3 region: CASSQDHGYEQYF. For the CDR3, the DNA is TGCGCCAGCAGCCAAGATCATGGTTACGAGCAGTACTTC.

By share of the sample, this clone is medium-sized. The V call is TRBV25-1, the J call TRBJ2-1; 9 bases align to TRBD2. CDR1 is MGHDK, CDR2 SYGVNS, per germline. The CDR3 is 17 amino acids. The trim removed 3 bases at V and 7 bases at J, leaving 13 bases unmatched. The CDR3 loop reads CASSDRLEAGGQNEQFF. The CDR3 DNA reads TGTGCCAGCAGTGACCGACTTGAAGCGGGGGGCCAGAATGAGCAGTTCTTC.

The sample holds a few counts of this clone. Here the CDR3 reads CASSLIGEYNEQFF. The CDR3 region has the DNA TGTGCCAGCAGCTTAATTGGGGAGTACAATGAGCAGTTCTTC. V is TRBV7-2 and J is TRBJ2-1; D possibly corresponds to TRBD2 (5 bases). This CDR3 is built from 14 residues. The V end was cut by 2 bases, the J end by 4 bases, with 9 bases between. CDR1 and CDR2 from the germline V gene are SGHTA and FQGNSA.

The chain carries TRBV4-1 and TRBJ1-1; D is unresolved. The CDR3 sequence is 15 residues long. The germline V and J ends were trimmed by 0 bases and 1 base, with 9 bases remaining between them. Germline V lookup: CDR1 MGHRA, CDR2 YSYEKL. The DNA of the CDR3 is TGCGCCAGCAGCCAAGAAGCGGTCGGGAACACTGAAGCTTTCTTT. Amino acids: CASSQEAVGNTEAFF.

There are a few counts of this clone. V gene TRBV27 combines with J gene TRBJ2-1, with TRBD2 identical over 10 bases. Germline CDR1 reads MNHEY; CDR2 reads SMNVEV (reference sequence). This CDR3 contains 16 residues. The ends lost 3 bases at V and 8 bases at J; junction bases unmatched: 10. In DNA, the CDR3 is TGTGCCAGCAGTTTTGTAGCGGGAGGACTGACGCATGAGCAGTTCTTC. Amino acids: CASSFVAGGLTHEQFF.

The rearrangement joins TRBV27 to TRBJ1-3; D remains unclear. The CDR3 spans 17 residues. V shed 0 bases and J shed 0 bases, with 12 bases lying between them. Germline V lookup: CDR1 MNHEY, CDR2 SMNVEV (reference sequence). As DNA, the CDR3 is TGTGCCAGCAGTTTATCAAGTCCGGGTCCCTCTGGAAACACCATATATTTT. It encodes CASSLSSPGPSGNTIYF.

V and J are TRBV9 and TRBJ2-1; D is perhaps TRBD1 or TRBD2 (5 bases each). V shed 2 bases and J shed 8 bases, with 11 bases lying between them. The CDR3 loop spans 13 amino acids. CDR1 is SGDLS, CDR2 YYNGEE, per germline. CDR3 sequence: CASSVLGGHEQFF. The CDR3 DNA reads TGTGCCAGCAGCGTCCTTGGGGGTCATGAGCAGTTCTTC.

This sequence joins TRBV5-1 and TRBJ1-1; D remains ambiguous. The CDR3 consists of 15 residues. V was trimmed by 0 bases and J by 1 base, leaving 10 bases between them. Looked up from germline, CDR1 is SGHRS and CDR2 is YFSETQ. The CDR3 reads CASSLAVGENTEAFF. The CDR3 nucleotides read TGCGCCAGCAGCTTGGCTGTTGGGGAGAACACTGAAGCTTTCTTT.

V and J are TRBV25-1 and TRBJ2-5; possible D gene TRBD1, 6 bases. Trimming took off 11 bases at V and 2 bases at J, with 12 bases between the two ends. The CDR3 has 12 residues. Germline V gives CDR1 MGHDK, CDR2 SYGVNS. DNA of the CDR3: TGTGCCGCTGGGGGCGGACAAGAGACCCAGTACTTC. This translates into CAAGGGQETQYF.

With respect to this clone: At the DNA level, this CDR3 is encoded by other sequences in the same sample as well. This chain links TRBV6-5 with TRBJ2-2; D unresolved. Between the trimmed V and J ends, which lost 0 bases and 4 bases, there was a span of 3 bases. Germline values: CDR1 MNHEY, CDR2 SVGAGI. The CDR3 length is 13 residues. CDR3 nucleotide sequence: TGTGCCAGCAGTTACTCCGGCACCGGGGAGCTGTTTTTT. Protein sequence: CASSYSGTGELFF.

The chain employs TRBV27 and TRBJ2-7, with 9 nucleotides matching TRBD2. V lost 0 bases and J lost 0; bases outside the gene matches: 9. This CDR3 contains 18 residues. Per germline, CDR1 MNHEY and CDR2 SMNVEV (reference sequence). The CDR3 sequence is CASSLSGLAGLSSYEQYF. The CDR3 DNA follows: TGTGCCAGCAGTTTATCGGGGCTAGCGGGGCTAAGCTCCTACGAGCAGTACTTC.

This chain links TRBV5-1 with TRBJ2-1; D is possibly TRBD2 (5 bases). CDR1 is SGHRS, CDR2 YFSETQ, per germline. Between the trimmed V and J ends, which lost 4 bases and 8 bases, there was a span of 13 bases. The CDR3 consists of 13 residues. The CDR3, as DNA: TGCGCCAGCAGCCTGGACTTTGGTCATGAGCAGTTCTTC. It encodes CASSLDFGHEQFF.

The V gene is TRBV7-9, the J gene TRBJ1-5, with TRBD1 matching 8 bases. The V and J ends lost 5 bases and 6 bases, in that order; junction bases with no gene match: 6. The CDR3 is 14 residues long. In germline, CDR1 is SEHNR, CDR2 FQNEAQ (reference sequence). CDR3 sequence: CASSDLQGVQPQHF. CDR3 in DNA: TGTGCCAGCAGCGATTTACAGGGGGTTCAGCCCCAGCATTTT.

J is TRBJ2-7 and V is TRBV11-2; possibly TRBD2 for D (5 bases). V lost 5 bases and J lost 2, with 13 bases in between. This CDR3 contains 14 residues. Germline V gene data show CDR1 as SGHAT and CDR2 as FQNNGV. The CDR3 spells CASSRFEGAYEQYF. CDR3 nucleotides: TGTGCCAGCAGCCGTTTCGAGGGCGCCTACGAGCAGTACTTC.

This clone has a handful of counts. The rearrangement joins TRBV7-8 to TRBJ2-7; weak D call: TRBD2 (5 bases). Germline CDR1 is SGHVS and CDR2 is FQNEAQ. V lost 2 bases and J 9 bases, leaving 11 bases between the germline ends. The CDR3 loop spans 12 amino acids. The CDR3 region is CASSLFGVAQYF. As DNA, the CDR3 is TGTGCCAGCAGCTTATTCGGGGTTGCGCAGTACTTC.

This clone has a handful of counts. This chain uses TRBV10-3 with TRBJ2-3; no firm D call. V was trimmed by 6 bases and J by 4 bases, leaving 20 bases between them. Germline values: CDR1 ENHRY, CDR2 SYGVKD. This CDR3 comprises 16 residues. CDR3 in DNA: TGTGCCATCAGCCTCCCCCATACTGGCGGCCCAGATACGCAGTATTTT. It is translated as CAISLPHTGGPDTQYF.

This clone has a handful of counts. This chain connects TRBV5-1 to TRBJ1-2; the D is unclear. Germline V CDR1 and CDR2: SGHRS, YFSETQ. CDR3 length equals 13 residues. V was shortened by 0 bases and J by 4 bases, with 7 bases between the two germline ends. The CDR3 loop is CASSLAGSYGYTF. CDR3 nucleotide sequence: TGCGCCAGCAGCTTGGCCGGGAGCTATGGCTACACCTTC.

The rearrangement uses TRBV5-1 and TRBJ2-1, with D uncertain. Trimming took 2 bases from V and 4 from J, leaving 10 bases between them. Germline V gene lookup returns CDR1 SGHRS and CDR2 YFSETQ. CDR3 length: 14 residues. The CDR3 loop is CASSFPDGYNEQFF. CDR3 nucleotide sequence: TGCGCCAGCAGCTTCCCGGACGGTTACAATGAGCAGTTCTTC.

The chain uses TRBV6-9 and TRBJ2-3; 8 positions match TRBD1. The CDR3 loop spans 17 amino acids. From germline, CDR1 is MNHGY and CDR2 SVAAGI. V trimming: 1 base; J trimming: 5 bases; junction bases outside the gene matches: 11. CDR3 nucleotides: TGTGCCAGCAGTTATTGGCGTCTCCAGGGGGCTGGAGATACGCAGTATTTT. This gives the protein CASSYWRLQGAGDTQYF.

This clone is a singleton in its sample. CDR3 amino acids: CASSLTQISGANVLTF. The CDR3 region has the DNA TGTGCCAGCAGCTTAACTCAGATCTCTGGGGCCAACGTCCTGACTTTC. The chain has TRBV7-3 and TRBJ2-6, with D hard to call. Deletions cut 0 bases from V and 0 bases from J, with 6 bases between. Per germline, CDR1 SGHTA and CDR2 FQGTGA. CDR3 length: 16 amino acids.

The rearrangement joins TRBV6-1 to TRBJ1-1, with D perhaps matching TRBD1 (6 bases). Germline V gene data show CDR1 as MNHNS and CDR2 as SASEGT. CDR3 size: 14 residues. V lost 2 bases and J 1 base, leaving 8 bases between the germline ends. For the CDR3, the DNA is TGTGCCAGCAGTGAACTGGGACAGAACACTGAAGCTTTCTTT. Translated, it gives CASSELGQNTEAFF.

This chain connects TRBV4-1 to TRBJ1-2, with 7 nucleotides matching TRBD1. V lost 1 base, J lost 4 bases, and 6 bases stayed unmatched. Germline-derived CDR1 and CDR2 are MGHRA and YSYEKL. The CDR3 spans 15 residues. The CDR3: CASSQGVQGIYGYTF. In DNA, the CDR3 is TGCGCCAGCAGCCAAGGGGTACAGGGGATCTATGGCTACACCTTC.

The gene calls are TRBV29-1 and TRBJ1-1; D is unresolved. Germline assignment: CDR1 SQVTM and CDR2 ANQGSEA. CDR3 size: 8 residues. Trimming cost V 4 bases and J 10 bases, with 4 bases left between them. The chain's CDR3 is CSVGGAFF. DNA of the CDR3: TGCAGCGTTGGCGGAGCTTTCTTT.